The TCR beta chain under discussion was sequenced for a study of blood T cell repertoires in COVID-19. Turning to the study itself: COVID-19 samples, acute and convalescent, were from the United States, Italy and Spain.

The CDR3 is 14 amino acids. Trimming took off 2 bases at V and 15 bases at J, with 20 bases between the two ends. Germline V lookup: CDR1 MNHNS, CDR2 SASEGT. Some clones are missing from TCRdb's copy, which holds only in-frame ones; the method was immunoSEQ multiplex PCR. The profile shows some 200,000 clones, more than 70% of them singletons. Cohort 3 donors counted as recovered after two negative PCRs, clearance, or resolved symptoms. The TCR comes from a woman aged 18-30 years who had recovered from COVID-19. The chain uses TRBV6-1 and TRBJ2-1; the D gene is possibly TRBD2 (5 bases). The source material was PBMCs or T cells enriched from blood (not recorded which). The CDR3 loop reads CASSELRGGARVFF. CDR3 coding DNA: TGTGCCAGCAGTGAACTTCGGGGTGGAGCGAGGGTGTTCTTC.